This is a list of T cell receptor beta chains from one sample in a study of HIV-infected patients and healthy controls. TCRdb recomputed calls from the 5' RACE reads with MiXCR, one row per CDR3 protein. The sample comprises about 15,000 distinct CDR3 sequences, less than 15% of which are singletons, and approximately 42% rests with the top ten. Here the sequenced sample was blood, taken during antiretroviral therapy. Source of these receptors: an adult with HIV infection. The donor label of this sample is uncertain. The CDR3 runs from the conserved cysteine through the conserved F or W. The order of the fields is V gene, D gene, CDR3 length, J gene, clone size, CDR3 protein, CDR3 DNA. A D gene is named only where the DNA matches it firmly. Expanded clones are given a class, and other clones once, few, many or no size at all.

v_gene: TRBV15
d_gene: -
len: 15
j_gene: TRBJ2-3
abundance: -
CDR3aa: CATSRDWGSTDTQYF
CDR3nt: TGTGCCACCAGCAGAGATTGGGGGAGCACAGATACGCAGTATTTT

v_gene: TRBV19
d_gene: TRBD1
len: 14
j_gene: TRBJ2-3
abundance: -
CDR3aa: CASSIGTGQGPGYF
CDR3nt: TGTGCCAGTAGTATAGGAACGGGACAGGGGCCCGGGTATTTT

v_gene: TRBV30
d_gene: -
len: 13
j_gene: TRBJ1-1
abundance: -
CDR3aa: CAWSTQRNTEAFF
CDR3nt: TGTGCCTGGAGTACCCAAAGGAACACTGAAGCTTTCTTT

v_gene: TRBV30
d_gene: TRBD2
len: 17
j_gene: TRBJ2-1
abundance: many
CDR3aa: CAWSPGLAGVGVNEQFF
CDR3nt: TGTGCCTGGAGTCCCGGACTAGCGGGAGTTGGGGTCAATGAGCAGTTCTTC

v_gene: TRBV29-1
d_gene: TRBD2
len: 15
j_gene: TRBJ2-5
abundance: few
CDR3aa: CSVPTLGEGAETQYF
CDR3nt: TGCAGCGTACCTACTCTGGGGGAGGGAGCAGAGACCCAGTACTTC

v_gene: TRBV4-1
d_gene: -
len: 15
j_gene: TRBJ1-3
abundance: many
CDR3aa: CASSHYQNSGNTIYF
CDR3nt: TGCGCCAGCAGCCACTATCAGAACTCTGGAAACACCATATATTTT

v_gene: TRBV11-2
d_gene: TRBD2
len: 13
j_gene: TRBJ2-5
abundance: many
CDR3aa: CASSRGRGETQYF
CDR3nt: TGTGCCAGCAGCCGCGGGAGAGGTGAGACCCAGTACTTC

v_gene: TRBV12-3/TRBV12-4
d_gene: -
len: 11
j_gene: TRBJ2-2
abundance: few
CDR3aa: CASGLGGELFF
CDR3nt: TGTGCCAGCGGTCTAGGCGGGGAGCTGTTTTTT

v_gene: TRBV7-9
d_gene: TRBD1
len: 15
j_gene: TRBJ2-3
abundance: many
CDR3aa: CASSLETGGPDTQYF
CDR3nt: TGTGCCAGCAGCTTAGAAACAGGGGGCCCGGATACGCAGTATTTT

v_gene: TRBV5-6
d_gene: -
len: 15
j_gene: TRBJ1-1
abundance: many
CDR3aa: CASSHPGALRTEAFF
CDR3nt: TGTGCCAGCAGTCACCCCGGGGCATTAAGGACTGAAGCTTTCTTT

v_gene: TRBV5-1
d_gene: -
len: 15
j_gene: TRBJ2-6
abundance: many
CDR3aa: CASSSARSGANVLTF
CDR3nt: TGCGCCAGCAGCTCGGCTCGCTCTGGGGCCAACGTCCTGACTTTC

v_gene: TRBV7-6
d_gene: -
len: 17
j_gene: TRBJ1-3
abundance: many
CDR3aa: CASSLGGGQSSGNTIYF
CDR3nt: TGTGCCAGCAGCTTAGGGGGAGGACAGAGCTCTGGAAACACCATATATTTT

v_gene: TRBV19
d_gene: -
len: 16
j_gene: TRBJ1-2
abundance: few
CDR3aa: CASSIAPFGGNYGYTF
CDR3nt: TGTGCCAGTAGTATAGCCCCATTTGGCGGGAACTATGGCTACACCTTC

v_gene: TRBV4-2
d_gene: -
len: 16
j_gene: TRBJ2-2
abundance: many
CDR3aa: CASSQDLRPNTGELFF
CDR3nt: TGTGCCAGCAGCCAAGATCTCAGGCCTAACACCGGGGAGCTGTTTTTT

v_gene: TRBV3-1
d_gene: TRBD2
len: 15
j_gene: TRBJ2-5
abundance: many
CDR3aa: CASSHTSGREETQYF
CDR3nt: TGTGCCAGCAGCCATACTAGCGGGAGGGAAGAGACCCAGTACTTC

v_gene: TRBV5-6
d_gene: TRBD2
len: 18
j_gene: TRBJ2-1
abundance: many
CDR3aa: CASSPPGAGGLSYNEQFF
CDR3nt: TGTGCCAGCAGCCCCCCGGGGGCGGGGGGGCTCTCCTACAATGAGCAGTTCTTC

v_gene: TRBV20-1
d_gene: TRBD2
len: 15
j_gene: TRBJ2-5
abundance: many
CDR3aa: CSALVLAGNQETQYF
CDR3nt: TGCAGTGCCCTGGTGCTAGCGGGAAACCAAGAGACCCAGTACTTC

v_gene: TRBV29-1
d_gene: -
len: 14
j_gene: TRBJ2-3
abundance: -
CDR3aa: CSVEHRDRTDTQYF
CDR3nt: TGCAGCGTTGAACACAGAGATCGCACAGATACGCAGTATTTT

v_gene: TRBV5-1
d_gene: -
len: 14
j_gene: TRBJ1-5
abundance: -
CDR3aa: CASSLFPGNQPQQF
CDR3nt: TGCGCCAGCAGCTTGTTTCCCGGAAATCAGCCCCAGCAGTTT

v_gene: TRBV12-3/TRBV12-4
d_gene: -
len: 15
j_gene: TRBJ2-1
abundance: many
CDR3aa: CASSYDGASYNEQFF
CDR3nt: TGTGCCAGCAGTTATGACGGAGCCTCCTACAATGAGCAGTTCTTC

v_gene: TRBV6-5
d_gene: -
len: 13
j_gene: TRBJ1-5
abundance: many
CDR3aa: CASSWGLNQPQHF
CDR3nt: TGTGCCAGCAGTTGGGGCCTTAATCAGCCCCAGCATTTT

v_gene: TRBV12-3/TRBV12-4
d_gene: -
len: 14
j_gene: TRBJ2-7
abundance: -
CDR3aa: CASSLGLHGSEQYF
CDR3nt: TGTGCCAGCAGTTTAGGCTTGCACGGGAGCGAGCAGTACTTC

v_gene: TRBV6-6
d_gene: -
len: 13
j_gene: TRBJ1-1
abundance: many
CDR3aa: CASRNQGNTEAFF
CDR3nt: TGTGCCAGCAGAAATCAAGGGAACACTGAAGCTTTCTTT

v_gene: TRBV5-1
d_gene: -
len: 15
j_gene: TRBJ2-1
abundance: many
CDR3aa: CASSSWPSVYNEQFF
CDR3nt: TGCGCCAGCAGCTCGTGGCCTAGCGTATACAATGAGCAGTTCTTC

v_gene: TRBV2
d_gene: TRBD1
len: 20
j_gene: TRBJ1-3
abundance: many
CDR3aa: CASSDLGDRGRRGSGNTIYF
CDR3nt: TGTGCCAGCAGTGACCTCGGGGACAGGGGGCGTCGGGGTAGTGGAAACACCATATATTTT

v_gene: TRBV6-6
d_gene: TRBD1
len: 15
j_gene: TRBJ2-1
abundance: many
CDR3aa: CASRIQGDSYNEQFF
CDR3nt: TGTGCCAGCAGGATACAGGGGGACTCCTACAATGAGCAGTTCTTC

v_gene: TRBV9
d_gene: TRBD2
len: 17
j_gene: TRBJ2-1
abundance: many
CDR3aa: CASSVAGTSGSYNEQFF
CDR3nt: TGTGCCAGCAGCGTAGCCGGGACTAGCGGGAGTTACAATGAGCAGTTCTTC

v_gene: TRBV5-4
d_gene: -
len: 15
j_gene: TRBJ1-4
abundance: few
CDR3aa: CASSRDSRWEEKLFF
CDR3nt: TGTGCCAGCAGCCGGGACTCCAGGTGGGAGGAAAAACTGTTTTTT

v_gene: TRBV5-1
d_gene: TRBD1
len: 16
j_gene: TRBJ2-1
abundance: few
CDR3aa: CASRLDPGQFYNEQFF
CDR3nt: TGCGCCAGCAGACTAGACCCGGGACAGTTCTACAATGAGCAGTTCTTC

v_gene: TRBV11-2
d_gene: TRBD2
len: 17
j_gene: TRBJ2-3
abundance: many
CDR3aa: CASSLGGTGGAADTQYF
CDR3nt: TGTGCCAGCAGCTTAGGAGGTACGGGGGGAGCCGCAGATACGCAGTATTTT

v_gene: TRBV7-9
d_gene: -
len: 13
j_gene: TRBJ1-1
abundance: few
CDR3aa: CASRIQMNTEAFF
CDR3nt: TGTGCCAGCAGGATACAGATGAACACTGAAGCTTTCTTT

v_gene: TRBV28
d_gene: -
len: 15
j_gene: TRBJ2-3
abundance: many
CDR3aa: CASSLASTGRDTQYF
CDR3nt: TGTGCCAGCAGTTTAGCCTCCACAGGGAGAGATACGCAGTATTTT

v_gene: TRBV4-2
d_gene: -
len: 10
j_gene: TRBJ1-2
abundance: few
CDR3aa: CASRGIGYTF
CDR3nt: TGTGCCAGCAGGGGAATTGGCTACACCTTC

v_gene: TRBV2
d_gene: -
len: 15
j_gene: TRBJ2-3
abundance: -
CDR3aa: CASSRLRDDTDTQYF
CDR3nt: TGTGCCAGCAGCCGACTCCGGGACGACACTGATACGCAGTATTTT

v_gene: TRBV19
d_gene: TRBD1
len: 17
j_gene: TRBJ1-4
abundance: few
CDR3aa: CASSMTTGQVSNEKLFF
CDR3nt: TGTGCCAGTAGTATGACGACAGGACAGGTTTCTAATGAAAAACTGTTTTTT

v_gene: TRBV5-1
d_gene: -
len: 14
j_gene: TRBJ1-5
abundance: medium-sized
CDR3aa: CASSLEVGLHPQHF
CDR3nt: TGCGCCAGCAGCTTGGAGGTGGGCCTCCACCCTCAGCATTTT

v_gene: TRBV20-1
d_gene: -
len: 15
j_gene: TRBJ1-1
abundance: many
CDR3aa: CSARGGIGGSTEAFF
CDR3nt: TGCAGTGCTAGAGGGGGGATTGGAGGGAGCACTGAAGCTTTCTTT

v_gene: TRBV5-5
d_gene: TRBD1
len: 15
j_gene: TRBJ2-1
abundance: many
CDR3aa: CASSSGTGGFNEQFF
CDR3nt: TGTGCCAGCAGCTCCGGGACAGGCGGATTCAATGAGCAGTTCTTC

v_gene: TRBV7-2
d_gene: TRBD2
len: 14
j_gene: TRBJ2-7
abundance: many
CDR3aa: CASSWTSGKNEQYF
CDR3nt: TGTGCCAGCAGCTGGACTAGCGGGAAGAACGAGCAGTACTTC

v_gene: TRBV13
d_gene: -
len: 17
j_gene: TRBJ2-1
abundance: few
CDR3aa: CASSLGLSRQAGNEQFF
CDR3nt: TGTGCCAGCAGCTTAGGCCTAAGTAGGCAGGCCGGCAATGAGCAGTTCTTC

v_gene: TRBV19
d_gene: TRBD1
len: 15
j_gene: TRBJ2-7
abundance: many
CDR3aa: CASTLEGQGQNEQYF
CDR3nt: TGTGCCAGTACCCTGGAGGGACAGGGGCAGAACGAGCAGTACTTC

v_gene: TRBV30
d_gene: -
len: 12
j_gene: TRBJ2-5
abundance: few
CDR3aa: CAWSVRVGQVYF
CDR3nt: TGTGCCTGGAGTGTTCGGGTGGGGCAGGTGTACTTC

v_gene: TRBV27
d_gene: -
len: 14
j_gene: TRBJ1-1
abundance: many
CDR3aa: CASSSPGWNTEAFF
CDR3nt: TGTGCCAGCAGTTCTCCAGGGTGGAACACTGAAGCTTTCTTT

v_gene: TRBV6-1
d_gene: TRBD2
len: 15
j_gene: TRBJ2-1
abundance: -
CDR3aa: CASSESLAGVHEQFF
CDR3nt: TGTGCCAGCAGTGAATCTCTAGCGGGAGTCCATGAGCAGTTCTTC

v_gene: TRBV12-3/TRBV12-4
d_gene: -
len: 15
j_gene: TRBJ2-5
abundance: many
CDR3aa: CASSLALTGSETQYF
CDR3nt: TGTGCCAGCAGTTTAGCGCTAACAGGGTCTGAGACCCAGTACTTC

v_gene: TRBV28
d_gene: -
len: 14
j_gene: TRBJ2-4
abundance: few
CDR3aa: CASLNSVAKNIQYF
CDR3nt: TGTGCCAGCCTCAACTCGGTAGCCAAAAACATTCAGTACTTC

v_gene: TRBV6-4
d_gene: TRBD1
len: 14
j_gene: TRBJ2-1
abundance: many
CDR3aa: CASKIGQGTDEQFF
CDR3nt: TGTGCCAGCAAGATAGGACAGGGCACAGATGAGCAGTTCTTC

v_gene: TRBV5-1
d_gene: TRBD1
len: 15
j_gene: TRBJ1-4
abundance: many
CDR3aa: CASSMGDREIEKLFF
CDR3nt: TGCGCCAGCAGCATGGGGGACAGGGAAATCGAAAAACTGTTTTTT

v_gene: TRBV2
d_gene: TRBD2
len: 15
j_gene: TRBJ2-3
abundance: -
CDR3aa: CASRERGGGTDTQYF
CDR3nt: TGTGCCAGCCGGGAGCGGGGGGGGGGCACAGATACGCAGTATTTT

v_gene: TRBV12-3/TRBV12-4
d_gene: -
len: 12
j_gene: TRBJ1-1
abundance: large
CDR3aa: CASSFGQPEAFF
CDR3nt: TGTGCCAGCAGTTTCGGGCAGCCTGAAGCTTTCTTT